What follows are 27 T cell receptor beta chains derived from one specimen sequenced in a study of PD-L1 blockade in urothelial cancer. Clones were sequenced by immunoSEQ multiplex PCR, and TCRdb holds only the in-frame ones, with some missing. The table lists more than 70,000 clones, around nine tenths of them singletons. Specimen: PBMCs, collected around atezolizumab (anti-PD-L1) treatment. Source of these receptors: a man aged 55 to 70 with urothelial cancer.

The gene calls are TRBV4-3 and TRBJ2-1; D not resolved. V lost 2 bases and J 1 base, leaving 9 bases between the germline ends. The germline V gene has CDR1 LGHNA and CDR2 YSLEER. The CDR3 runs 15 residues. CDR3 in DNA: TGCGCCAGCAGCCAAAGCGCGCGATCCTACAATGAGCAGTTCTTC. Its translation is CASSQSARSYNEQFF.

The chain has TRBV7-9 and TRBJ2-1; possibly TRBD2 for D (6 bases). V lost 1 base, J lost 2 bases, and 9 bases lay in between. Germline V CDR1 and CDR2: SEHNR, FQNEAQ (reference sequence). This CDR3 is 15 amino acids long. The CDR3 DNA reads as TGTGCCAGCAGCTTAGAGCGGAGGGCCTACAATGAGCAGTTCTTC. Its protein product is CASSLERRAYNEQFF.

V usage is TRBV28 and J usage is TRBJ2-7; 8 bases match TRBD2. The ends lost 4 bases at V and 0 bases at J; junction bases unmatched: 11. Germline V lookup: CDR1 MDHEN, CDR2 SYDVKM. The CDR3 sequence is 17 residues long. CDR3 protein: CASSSPYSSGSSYEQYF. The CDR3 nucleotides are TGTGCCAGCAGTTCCCCCTACTCCAGCGGGAGCTCCTACGAGCAGTACTTC.

The J gene is TRBJ2-2, the V gene TRBV7-7; D unclear. Germline loops: CDR1 SSHAT, CDR2 FNYEAQ (reference sequence). Trimming shortened V by 2 bases and J by 1 base, and 5 bases separated the two germline ends. This CDR3 comprises 14 residues. CDR3 amino acids: CASSLRENTGELFF. CDR3 bases: TGTGCCAGCAGCTTACGAGAGAACACCGGGGAGCTGTTTTTT.

The chain is built from TRBV7-9 and TRBJ2-1; TRBD2 is a possible D gene (7 bases). The CDR3 has 17 residues. Trimming shortened V by 6 bases and J by 4 bases, and 22 bases separated the two germline ends. Germline assignment: CDR1 SEHNR and CDR2 FQNEAQ (reference sequence). CDR3 protein: CASSYRPAGASYNEQFF. CDR3 sequence (DNA): TGTGCCAGCAGTTATAGGCCTGCGGGGGCAAGTTACAATGAGCAGTTCTTC.

The rearrangement joins TRBV19 to TRBJ1-5; a possible D gene is TRBD1 (6 bases). There are 15 residues in the CDR3. Germline V gives CDR1 LNHDA, CDR2 SQIVND (reference sequence). V lost 6 bases, J lost 11 bases, and 23 bases lay in between. CDR3 amino acids: CASRNQIQGFMAQHF. For the CDR3, the DNA is TGTGCCAGTAGGAATCAAATCCAGGGGTTCATGGCCCAGCATTTT.

This clone was observed a single time. The chain recombines TRBV5-1 with TRBJ1-2; 9 bases align to TRBD1. Looked up from germline, CDR1 is SGHRS and CDR2 is YFSETQ. The CDR3 covers 14 residues. With 3 bases clipped from V and 6 bases from J, the junction kept 6 bases outside the gene matches. The CDR3: CASSSSGTGHGYTF. CDR3 in DNA: TGCGCCAGCAGCTCTTCCGGGACAGGGCATGGCTACACCTTC.

The sample holds one count of this clone. The chain has TRBV28 and TRBJ2-7, with D perhaps matching TRBD1 (6 bases). Between the trimmed V and J ends, which lost 5 bases and 5 bases, there was a span of 19 bases. The CDR3 spans 15 residues. Germline values: CDR1 MDHEN, CDR2 SYDVKM. The CDR3 protein is CASSLSLGDINEQYF. In DNA form, the CDR3 reads TGTGCCAGCAGTCTATCGCTGGGGGACATCAACGAGCAGTACTTC. The complete variable domain, with remaining parts taken from reference TRBV28 and TRBJ2-7, reads DVKVTQSSRYLVKRTGEKVFLECVQDMDHENMFWYRQDPGLGLRLIYFSYDVKMKEKGDIPEGYSVSREKKERFSLILESASTNQTSMYLCASSLSLGDINEQYFGPGTRLTVT.

CDR3 nucleotides: TGTGCCAGCAGCCAAGGACAGGGGAAGAAGGGGTCAGGCCCTGAAGCTTTCTTT. It encodes CASSQGQGKKGSGPEAFF. This sequence joins TRBV4-2 and TRBJ1-1; 8 bases agree with TRBD1. The CDR3 totals 18 residues. Germline V lookup: CDR1 LGHNA, CDR2 YNFKEQ. The J segment lost 6 bases and the V segment lost 1 base, leaving 16 bases of the junction unmatched.

Only a few counts were recorded for this clone. This sequence joins TRBV5-1 and TRBJ2-1, with 8 bases that match TRBD2. Germline assignment: CDR1 SGHRS and CDR2 YFSETQ. The trim removed 4 bases at V and 10 bases at J, leaving 16 bases unmatched. This CDR3 spans 16 amino acids. CDR3 sequence: CASSLGSSGLAGEQFF. The CDR3 DNA sequence: TGCGCCAGCAGCCTGGGTTCTAGCGGGCTTGCGGGGGAGCAGTTCTTC.

The J gene is TRBJ2-7, the V gene TRBV28; D may be TRBD2 (6 bases). V was cut by 0 bases and J by 1 base, with 10 bases left in between. CDR1 and CDR2 from the germline V gene are MDHEN and SYDVKM. The CDR3 totals 15 residues. The DNA of the CDR3 is TGTGCCAGCAGTTTATGGAGGGCGGGGTCCTACGAGCAGTACTTC. Protein product: CASSLWRAGSYEQYF.

V is TRBV4-1 and J is TRBJ2-3; 7 nucleotides align to TRBD2. The CDR3 is 15 amino acids. Germline values: CDR1 MGHRA, CDR2 YSYEKL. Trimming took 1 base from V and 1 from J; bases not matched to a gene: 2. Here the CDR3 DNA reads TGCGCCAGCAGCCAAGGTCGGGGGGGCACAGATACGCAGTATTTT. Amino acids: CASSQGRGGTDTQYF.

This sequence joins TRBV28 and TRBJ2-7; D possibly corresponds to TRBD2 (6 bases). The CDR3 loop spans 15 amino acids. Germline CDR1 is MDHEN and CDR2 is SYDVKM. Trimming stripped 8 bases from V and 0 bases from J, with 17 bases between. CDR3 protein: CASLTLRAGSYEQYF. CDR3 DNA: TGTGCCAGCCTGACACTGAGAGCGGGCTCCTACGAGCAGTACTTC.

This clone appeared a single time. The chain uses TRBV6-5 and TRBJ2-7; 7 nucleotides match TRBD2. This CDR3 contains 13 residues. The V gene end was trimmed by 7 bases and the J gene end by 5 bases; junction bases not matched to a gene: 8. Germline-derived CDR1 and CDR2 are MNHEY and SVGAGI. The CDR3 is CASNLAGANEQYF. The CDR3 nucleotides are TGTGCCAGCAATTTGGCGGGAGCTAACGAGCAGTACTTC.

The genes are TRBV28 and TRBJ2-3; D unclear. V was shortened by 2 bases and J by 8 bases, with 8 bases between the two germline ends. Germline lookup yields CDR1 MDHEN and CDR2 SYDVKM. The CDR3 runs 12 residues. The CDR3 region is CASSLRSGTQYF. As DNA, the CDR3 is TGTGCCAGCAGTTTACGTAGTGGTACGCAGTATTTT.

This chain links TRBV15 with TRBJ2-5; D might be TRBD2 (6 bases). The germline gives CDR1 LNHNV, CDR2 YYDKDF (reference sequence). V lost 0 bases to trimming and J lost 2 bases, with 13 bases between them. This CDR3 is 16 amino acids long. The CDR3: CATSRDRLAYQETQYF. The CDR3 coding sequence is TGTGCCACCAGCAGAGATAGGCTAGCGTATCAAGAGACCCAGTACTTC.

Comments on this clone: In the same sample, other DNA sequences code for this CDR3. The chain uses TRBV5-1 and TRBJ2-3, with D maybe TRBD2 (5 bases). V lost 2 bases, J lost 5 bases, and 9 bases lay in between. This CDR3 is built from 13 residues. Germline V lookup: CDR1 SGHRS, CDR2 YFSETQ. The DNA for the CDR3 is TGCGCCAGCAGCTTACCCGGAGGAGATACGCAGTATTTT. Its translation is CASSLPGGDTQYF.

This clone has just one count. CDR3: CASSLAASGVGQETQYF. CDR3 in DNA: TGTGCCAGCAGCTTGGCGGCTAGCGGGGTTGGCCAAGAGACCCAGTACTTC. The chain has TRBV5-6 and TRBJ2-5, with 9 bases lining up with TRBD2. Germline CDR1 reads SGHDT; CDR2 reads YYEEEE. The CDR3 runs to 17 residues. The V segment lost 0 bases and the J segment 1 base; nucleotides outside the gene matches: 7. Full variable domain (rest looked up from reference TRBV5-6 and TRBJ2-5): DAGVTQSPTHLIKTRGQQVTLRCSPKSGHDTVSWYQQALGQGPQFIFQYYEEEERQRGNFPDRFSGHQFPNYSSELNVNALLLGDSALYLCASSLAASGVGQETQYFGPGTRLLVL.

The DNA for the CDR3 is TGTGCCAGCAGCGTGGCCGCGGGCGGAGAACGAGTGCAGTACTTC. Its translation: CASSVAAGGERVQYF. The genes are TRBV9 and TRBJ2-7; maybe TRBD2 (5 bases). The CDR3 contains 15 residues. Trimming pared 2 bases from V and 9 bases from J, leaving 21 bases between. Germline V gene lookup returns CDR1 SGDLS and CDR2 YYNGEE.

The V gene is TRBV2, the J gene TRBJ1-1, with D perhaps TRBD1 (5 bases). The V and J ends lost 6 bases and 4 bases respectively, with 21 bases between them. This CDR3 is built from 16 residues. From germline, CDR1 is SNHLY and CDR2 FYNNEI. CDR3 residues: CASSKGGEGWATEAFF. Here the CDR3 DNA reads TGTGCCAGCAGCAAAGGCGGGGAGGGGTGGGCCACTGAAGCTTTCTTT.

The chain has TRBV19 and TRBJ1-5; the D is unclear. Trimming shortened V by 4 bases and J by 4 bases, and 8 bases separated the two germline ends. The CDR3 loop spans 13 amino acids. Germline V gives CDR1 LNHDA, CDR2 SQIVND (reference sequence). Written as DNA, the CDR3 is TGTGCCAGTAGTAAGCTCCCTAATCAGCCCCAGCATTTT. Protein sequence: CASSKLPNQPQHF. The full variable domain, its missing parts supplied by reference TRBV19 and TRBJ1-5, is DGGITQSPKYLFRKEGQNVTLSCEQNLNHDAMYWYRQDPGQGLRLIYYSQIVNDFQKGDIAEGYSVSREKKESFPLTVTSAQKNPTAFYLCASSKLPNQPQHFGDGTRLSIL.

The chain couples TRBV5-6 to TRBJ2-7, with D possibly TRBD2 on 5 matching bases. The ends were cut back, 0 bases at V and 7 bases at J, with 8 bases in the middle. Germline V gives CDR1 SGHDT, CDR2 YYEEEE. The CDR3 runs 12 residues. DNA of the CDR3: TGTGCCAGCAGCTTGGCTCCGGGGGAGCAGTACTTC. Translated, it gives CASSLAPGEQYF.

The chain employs TRBV5-1 and TRBJ2-1; possible D gene TRBD1, 5 bases. This CDR3 region has 15 residues. Per germline, CDR1 SGHRS and CDR2 YFSETQ. Trimming took 0 bases from V and 7 from J, leaving 14 bases between them. The CDR3 reads CASSLGQGDLNEQFF. CDR3 bases: TGCGCCAGCAGCTTGGGCCAAGGGGATTTGAATGAGCAGTTCTTC.

The count of this clone is one. This chain uses TRBV19 with TRBJ2-1; weak D call: TRBD2 (6 bases). The ends were cut back, 4 bases at V and 7 bases at J, with 14 bases in the middle. CDR1 and CDR2 (germline): LNHDA, SQIVND (reference sequence). This CDR3 contains 14 residues. This chain's CDR3 is CASSTEAEGNEQFF. The CDR3 nucleotides are TGTGCCAGTAGTACCGAGGCGGAGGGGAATGAGCAGTTCTTC.

J is TRBJ2-1 and V is TRBV12-5, with TRBD2 identical over 7 bases. Trimming at V came to 7 bases and at J to 4 bases, leaving 10 bases not matched to a gene. This CDR3 contains 15 residues. The germline gives CDR1 LGHNT, CDR2 FRNRAP. The CDR3 spells CASAIFAGAYNEQFF. CDR3 bases: TGTGCTAGTGCCATATTCGCGGGAGCATACAATGAGCAGTTCTTC.

The chain has TRBV5-5 and TRBJ2-2, with TRBD1 matching over 8 bases. V was clipped by 1 base and J by 3 bases; unmatched bases: 2. CDR1 is SGHKS, CDR2 YYEKEE, per germline (reference sequence). The CDR3 has 15 residues. The DNA of the CDR3 is TGTGCCAGCAGCTTGTTGACAGGGGACACCGGGGAGCTGTTTTTT. Translating gives CASSLLTGDTGELFF. Using reference TRBV5-5 and TRBJ2-2 for the parts outside the CDR3, the full variable domain is DAGVTQSPTHLIKTRGQQVTLRCSPISGHKSVSWYQQVLGQGPQFIFQYYEKEERGRGNFPDRFSARQFPNYSSELNVNALLLGDSALYLCASSLLTGDTGELFFGEGSRLTVL.

The chain uses TRBV6-5 and TRBJ2-1; 9 nucleotides line up with TRBD1. The CDR3 loop spans 14 amino acids. Germline V gene data show CDR1 as MNHEY and CDR2 as SVGAGI. V was pared by 7 bases and J by 9 bases, with 10 bases of the junction left unmatched. The CDR3 DNA is TGTGCCAGCATGAGATCACAGGGGGCAGGTGAGCAGTTCTTC. The encoded protein is CASMRSQGAGEQFF.